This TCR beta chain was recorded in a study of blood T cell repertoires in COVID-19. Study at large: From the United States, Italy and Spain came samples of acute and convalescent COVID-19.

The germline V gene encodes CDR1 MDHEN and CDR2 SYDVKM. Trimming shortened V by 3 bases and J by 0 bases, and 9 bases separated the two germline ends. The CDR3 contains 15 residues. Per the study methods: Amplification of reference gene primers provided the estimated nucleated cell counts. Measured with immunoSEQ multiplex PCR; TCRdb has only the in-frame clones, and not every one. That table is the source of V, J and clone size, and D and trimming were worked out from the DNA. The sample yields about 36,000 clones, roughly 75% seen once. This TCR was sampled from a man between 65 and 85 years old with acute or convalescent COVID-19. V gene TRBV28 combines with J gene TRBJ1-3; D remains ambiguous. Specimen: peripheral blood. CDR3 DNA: TGTGCCAGCAGTTTGGGAGGCACCTCTGGAAACACCATATATTTT. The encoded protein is CASSLGGTSGNTIYF.